This T cell receptor (beta chain) comes out of a study of blood T cell dynamics during melanoma immunotherapy. Background on the study: First-line therapy was either pembrolizumab or nivolumab with ipilimumab for metastatic melanoma.

Every bulk PBMC sample received the same 350 ng of DNA. Here immunoSEQ multiplex PCR was the method, and the copy in TCRdb shows in-frame clones only, minus some. There are about 15,000 clones in the sample; 70% to 90% occur only once, and about 8% lies in the top ten. Turning to this clone: As yet, its antigen is unknown.

Overall study results and limits: It remained unknown if the driving T cell clones were melanoma-specific.

Time point defined: week 3, after first cycle of checkpoint inhibitor. Prior systemic cancer therapy, immunosuppressant use and other active malignancies excluded patients. The CDR3 sequence is 17 residues long. The origin of this receptor is a human donor with melanoma. Here the sequenced sample was blood, taken from a patient treated with checkpoint blockade. The V call is TRBV21-1, the J call TRBJ1-3. TRBV21-1 is shown as a pseudogene. The CDR3 reads CASSKDLGPLSGNTIYF. Here the CDR3 DNA reads TGTGCCAGCAGCAAAGACCTAGGGCCCCTCTCTGGAAACACCATATATTTT.